The rows below give T cell receptor beta chains drawn from one sample of a study of control samples from healthy donors and cancer patients. The data were produced by immunoSEQ multiplex PCR, yet TCRdb's version contains in-frame clones alone and is incomplete. The sample holds under 130,000 clones, around 88% seen once. The sample consisted of PBMCs. These receptors came from a man aged 60 to 75 with lung cancer. The CDR3 runs from the conserved cysteine through the conserved F or W.

j_call cdr3_length v_call cdr3_aa
TRBJ2-3 14 TRBV18 CASSRDREADTQYF
TRBJ1-1 15 TRBV7-3 CASSLFPAKNTEAFF
TRBJ1-2 13 TRBV15 CATSTDGIYGYTF
TRBJ1-2 16 TRBV23-1 CASSQSSRVGYYGYTF
TRBJ1-1 14 TRBV10-3 CAISERQTAPEAFF
TRBJ2-1 16 TRBV10-3 CAIRAGTSGAYNEQFF
TRBJ2-3 14 TRBV7-9 CASSQGLSTDTQYF
TRBJ2-3 14 TRBV7-2 CASSLAAAVDTQYF
TRBJ1-2 12 TRBV19 CASSMGAGGYTF
TRBJ2-2 17 TRBV5-1 CATGRGQGAGNTGELFF
TRBJ1-2 14 TRBV6-5 CASRPGTGVYGYTF
TRBJ1-2 14 TRBV6-1 CASSERTGTYGYTF
TRBJ1-6 13 TRBV19 CASLDRGDSPLHF
TRBJ1-6 14 TRBV7-9 CASSSRNYNSPLHF
TRBJ2-3 13 TRBV7-2 CASSLAYGDTQYF
TRBJ2-1 13 TRBV9 CASQEPIYNEQFF
TRBJ1-5 14 TRBV5-8 CASSLGQLYQPQHF
TRBJ1-6 15 TRBV9 CASNRLDLGDSPLHF
TRBJ1-2 14 TRBV6-5 CASSPTGANYGYTF
TRBJ2-2 14 TRBV3-1/TRBV3-2 CASSQMGQTGELFF
TRBJ1-2 13 TRBV6-5 CASSYARGDGYTF
TRBJ2-1 16 TRBV7-9 CASSSPPGQGTNEQFF
TRBJ1-4 14 TRBV7-3 CASSQGTGGEKLFF
TRBJ2-1 17 TRBV10-1 CASSESKRGLGYNEQFF
TRBJ1-1 17 TRBV18 CASLLGPTGALNTEAFF
TRBJ1-1 15 TRBV5-8 CASSMTRDRDTEAFF
TRBJ2-1 16 TRBV24-1 CATSARLAGVYNEQFF
TRBJ2-6 17 TRBV18 CASSTGTGGTGANVLTF
TRBJ1-5 16 TRBV30 CAWSVGGGFSNQPQHF
TRBJ2-3 15 TRBV18 CASSPSQGSTDTQYF
TRBJ1-5 13 TRBV9 CASSVVGNQPQHF
TRBJ1-2 14 TRBV18 CASSPLGQPFGNTF
TRBJ2-5 16 TRBV6-4 CASSVDPTDPQETQYF
TRBJ1-3 17 TRBV5-1 CASSLAPGQGAGNTIYF
TRBJ1-1 15 TRBV9 CASSLLQTMNTEAFF
TRBJ1-3 18 TRBV4-1 CASSPQEGSKRSGNTIYF
TRBJ2-1 15 TRBV9 CASTPGQGSYNEQFF
TRBJ2-3 16 TRBV5-6 CASSLGVAYSTDTQYF
TRBJ2-3 14 TRBV5-1 CASSLGLAGDTQYF
TRBJ1-3 15 TRBV30 CAWRTPGQGRYTIYF
TRBJ1-2 12 TRBV13 CASSVDRYGYTF
TRBJ2-5 15 TRBV5-4 CASSSLAGGTETQYF
TRBJ1-2 12 TRBV5-6 CASSLWTAGNTF
TRBJ1-2 14 TRBV5-4 CASSPDRGEYGYTF
TRBJ2-1 17 TRBV18 CASSLSTSGVSYNEQFF
TRBJ2-2 16 TRBV7-3 CASSNSPNRRTGELFF
TRBJ1-2 13 TRBV7-9 CASSLAGNYGYTF